The rows below give T cell receptor beta chains drawn from one sample of a study of blood T cell repertoires in COVID-19. Sequencing used immunoSEQ multiplex PCR; TCRdb keeps in-frame clones, though not all of them. The sample yields roughly 260,000 clones, more than 85% seen once. Specimen: peripheral blood. The receptors shown here come from a young adult with COVID-19, enrolled during active disease. Each CDR3 is given without its conserved first and last residue.

cdr3_length j_call v_call cdr3_aa
13 TRBJ2-1 TRBV7-7 ASSPGTSGYNEQF
11 TRBJ2-7 TRBV18 ASSPGHSYEQY
13 TRBJ1-5 TRBV19 ASSIGGVGNQPQH
13 TRBJ2-7 TRBV5-4 ASSLSASGIYEQY
13 TRBJ1-1 TRBV6-5 ASSYGGVAGTEAF
10 TRBJ2-2 TRBV27 ASSLNTGELF
13 TRBJ1-1 TRBV28 ASTSGQGGRTEAF
13 TRBJ2-5 TRBV6-5 ASSSLAGGSETQY
12 TRBJ2-5 TRBV10-3 ASSGGRGAETQY
14 TRBJ2-1 TRBV5-4 ASSLLRLATYNEQF
13 TRBJ2-3 TRBV5-1 ASSPGTGGADTQY
16 TRBJ2-3 TRBV5-1 ASSLGLLGTAVPDTQY
13 TRBJ2-7 TRBV9 ASSATGGSSYEQY
16 TRBJ1-6 TRBV28 ASSLYTVVDRRNSPLH
12 TRBJ1-4 TRBV13 ASSFRALNEKLF
12 TRBJ2-7 TRBV5-1 ASSSTGVTYEQY
13 TRBJ2-3 TRBV3-1/TRBV3-2 ASSQTSGSTDTQY
14 TRBJ2-1 TRBV11-2 ASSHHEREWMNEQF
14 TRBJ2-3 TRBV6-1 ASSELGGRATDTQY
14 TRBJ2-6 TRBV15 ATSRDKEKRDNVLT
14 TRBJ2-7 TRBV19 ASSIGGSFAPDEQY
10 TRBJ2-5 TRBV4-2 ASSGTEETQY
13 TRBJ2-3 TRBV7-7 ASSLGDRSTDTQY
12 TRBJ1-2 TRBV6-5 ASSDLGTGDGYT
13 TRBJ2-3 TRBV10-2 ASSGGTGRSDTQY
14 TRBJ2-1 TRBV4-3 ASSRTGLAGNNEQF
12 TRBJ2-2 TRBV5-3 ASAGTNNTGELF
11 TRBJ1-5 TRBV6-5 ASKEFGNQPQH
11 TRBJ2-1 TRBV7-2 ASSVTTTTAQF
12 TRBJ1-1 TRBV7-9 ASSPSDRNTEAF
15 TRBJ2-3 TRBV13 ASSSPSGSPPTDTQY
13 TRBJ1-3 TRBV15 ATSRDRVPGNTIY
9 TRBJ2-1 TRBV23-1 ASSQSPSQF
13 TRBJ2-7 TRBV15 ATSKWTSGSYEQY
13 TRBJ2-7 TRBV5-1 ASSLGDRGGYEQY
13 TRBJ1-5 TRBV3-1/TRBV3-2 ASSQTRAYNQPQH
13 TRBJ2-1 TRBV7-2 ASSLRDRVFDEQF
12 TRBJ2-7 TRBV6-1 ASSEEVAGDEQY
13 TRBJ1-1 TRBV24-1 ATSEVGQRDTEAF
10 TRBJ1-2 TRBV12-3/TRBV12-4 ASSTGTVGYT
13 TRBJ1-4 TRBV27 ASSLLVRRGEKLF
17 TRBJ2-7 TRBV11-2 ASSLRRSPQGGPSYEQY
11 TRBJ1-1 TRBV6-5 ASSYFGRTEAF
11 TRBJ1-1 TRBV6-5 ASSYRGHTEAF
16 TRBJ2-5 TRBV27 ASSLSGRGALTGETQY
12 TRBJ2-2 TRBV9 ASSVGHITGELF
15 TRBJ2-7 TRBV7-2 ASRFRAGPIFSYEQY
12 TRBJ2-5 TRBV11-2 ASSLESPEETQY
11 TRBJ2-1 TRBV12-5 ASGLLSYNEQF
17 TRBJ2-1 TRBV12-5 ASGLVKTQGQGAQHEQF
14 TRBJ1-2 TRBV27 ASSPGVGNVDYGYT
11 TRBJ1-4 TRBV7-2 ASSLGANEKLF
12 TRBJ2-1 TRBV27 ASSLGLAGGEQF
16 TRBJ1-6 TRBV11-2 ASSLAPGRAAYNSPLH
10 TRBJ2-1 TRBV2 ASRREGEVPF
13 TRBJ2-6 TRBV6-2/TRBV6-3 ASSYAGAGANVLT
12 TRBJ1-5 TRBV27 ASRGQGSNQPQH
11 TRBJ2-3 TRBV7-2 ASSLTGVDTQY
12 TRBJ2-1 TRBV28 ASNPGGLHNEQF
15 TRBJ1-6 TRBV5-6 ASSLAGLTAGAGPLH